The 5 T cell receptor beta chains given below trace back to one sample, sequenced in a study of shared clonotypes between healthy human individuals. Profiling relied on immunoSEQ multiplex PCR, and the TCRdb table lists in-frame clones only, not all of them. The table has approximately 500,000 clones, almost 80% seen once. Sequencing was done on a sample of PBMCs. Every receptor here comes from a woman aged 40-49 years in good health. Some clones in this sample may be carry-over from other donors' samples.

This clone was seen ten or more times. The chain carries TRBV7-8 and TRBJ1-5; 10 bases map to TRBD1. The V segment lost 4 bases and the J segment 0 bases; nucleotides outside the gene matches: 9. From germline, CDR1 is SGHVS and CDR2 FQNEAQ. CDR3 length equals 18 residues. The CDR3 loop is CASSSRDRGGYSNQPQHF. In DNA, the CDR3 is TGTGCCAGCAGCTCCCGGGACAGGGGAGGATATAGCAATCAGCCCCAGCATTTT.

This clone was picked up a small number of times. The chain employs TRBV6-4 and TRBJ2-1; D may be TRBD1 or TRBD2 (6 bases each). Per germline, CDR1 MRHNA and CDR2 SNTAGT. Trimming removed 2 bases from V and 6 bases from J, with 14 bases in between. The CDR3 is 15 residues long. CDR3 protein: CASSDQGSGSNEQFF. CDR3 bases: TGTGCCAGCAGTGACCAGGGGAGCGGGTCCAATGAGCAGTTCTTC.

Remarks on this clone: A clone one base away is much larger, so this may be a read error. The same CDR3 is also encoded by other DNA sequences in this sample. The rearrangement joins TRBV7-3 to TRBJ1-1, with no clear D. From germline, CDR1 is SGHTA and CDR2 FQGTGA. The CDR3 covers 13 residues. The CDR3, as DNA: TGTGCCAGCAGCTATACAATGAACACTGAAGCTTTCTTC. Translation gives CASSYTMNTEAFF.

V is TRBV5-1 and J is TRBJ2-7; weak D call: TRBD2 (5 bases). Trimming shortened V by 6 bases and J by 1 base, and 20 bases separated the two germline ends. Per the germline V gene, CDR1 is SGHRS and CDR2 is YFSETQ. This CDR3 region has 16 residues. The CDR3 spells CASTPRGGRLSYEQYF. The CDR3 coding sequence is TGCGCCAGCACTCCTCGTGGAGGACGGCTTTCCTACGAGCAGTACTTC.

The J gene is TRBJ1-1, the V gene TRBV10-3, with D perhaps matching TRBD1 (5 bases). V lost 2 bases and J lost 3, with 10 bases in between. The CDR3 runs 14 residues. Per the germline V gene, CDR1 is ENHRY and CDR2 is SYGVKD. CDR3 protein: CAISEQGTDTEAFF. The CDR3 DNA reads as TGTGCCATCAGTGAGCAGGGAACGGACACTGAAGCTTTCTTT.